The rows below give T cell receptor beta chains drawn from one sample of a study of T cells after somatic rescue of genetic block. Profiling relied on immunoSEQ multiplex PCR, and the TCRdb table lists in-frame clones only, not all of them. The sample consists of 55,000 or so clones, about 96% of them appearing once. The sample comprised peripheral blood mononuclear cells (PBMCs). Source of these receptors: a child younger than two. Both conserved end residues are part of each CDR3. Fields, in order: CDR3 length, V gene, J gene, D gene, clone size, CDR3 DNA, CDR3 protein. A D gene is named only where the DNA matches it firmly. A row's size may be missing; if present it is once, few, many or a size class.

cdr3_length: 15
v_call: TRBV19
j_call: TRBJ2-4
d_call: TRBD1
clone_size: NA
cdr3_nt: TGTGCCAGTAGTATAGACAGGGGGCCGTCAAACATTCAGTACTTC
cdr3_aa: CASSIDRGPSNIQYF

cdr3_length: 14
v_call: TRBV7-9
j_call: TRBJ2-7
d_call: NA
clone_size: NA
cdr3_nt: TGTGCCAGCAGCTTAGTTGGACTGGGCTACGAGCAGTACTTC
cdr3_aa: CASSLVGLGYEQYF

cdr3_length: 18
v_call: TRBV6-1
j_call: TRBJ2-7
d_call: NA
clone_size: once
cdr3_nt: TGTGCCAGCAGTGTAACAGGGTTGCCACAGGCGGGAGCACACGAGCAGTACTTC
cdr3_aa: CASSVTGLPQAGAHEQYF

cdr3_length: 12
v_call: TRBV5-1
j_call: TRBJ1-4
d_call: NA
clone_size: NA
cdr3_nt: TGCGCCAGCAGCCGTGGGGGGGCTCGACTGTTTTTT
cdr3_aa: CASSRGGARLFF

cdr3_length: 15
v_call: TRBV27
j_call: TRBJ2-7
d_call: TRBD2
clone_size: NA
cdr3_nt: TGTGCCAGCAGTTTACGGACTAGCGGAACCTACGAGCAGTACTTC
cdr3_aa: CASSLRTSGTYEQYF

cdr3_length: 16
v_call: TRBV7-9
j_call: TRBJ1-2
d_call: NA
clone_size: NA
cdr3_nt: TGTGCCAGCAGCTTAGATAAAAAGGGATCCTTCTATGGCTACACCTTC
cdr3_aa: CASSLDKKGSFYGYTF

cdr3_length: 15
v_call: TRBV7-8
j_call: TRBJ1-5
d_call: NA
clone_size: NA
cdr3_nt: TGTGCCAGCAGCTTGGGATGGACACCCTATCAGCCCCAGCATTTT
cdr3_aa: CASSLGWTPYQPQHF

cdr3_length: 16
v_call: TRBV4-1
j_call: TRBJ2-1
d_call: TRBD2
clone_size: NA
cdr3_nt: TGCGCCAGCACCCAAACGAGCGGGACCTATCACAATGAGCAGTTCTTC
cdr3_aa: CASTQTSGTYHNEQFF

cdr3_length: 14
v_call: TRBV18
j_call: TRBJ2-7
d_call: TRBD2
clone_size: NA
cdr3_nt: TGTGCCAGCTCATCGGGACTAGCGGCCTACGAGCAGTACTTC
cdr3_aa: CASSSGLAAYEQYF

cdr3_length: 13
v_call: TRBV10-3
j_call: TRBJ2-7
d_call: NA
clone_size: NA
cdr3_nt: TGTGCCATCAGTGAGTCCCTCAGGGTCGAGCAGTACTTC
cdr3_aa: CAISESLRVEQYF

cdr3_length: 15
v_call: TRBV5-6
j_call: TRBJ1-1
d_call: TRBD1
clone_size: NA
cdr3_nt: TGTGCCAGCAGCTTGGTCGGGACAGGGGACACTGAAGCTTTCTTT
cdr3_aa: CASSLVGTGDTEAFF

cdr3_length: 13
v_call: TRBV27
j_call: TRBJ1-5
d_call: NA
clone_size: NA
cdr3_nt: TGTGCCAGCAGTACCAGGGGCAATCAGCCCCAGCATTTT
cdr3_aa: CASSTRGNQPQHF

cdr3_length: 14
v_call: TRBV5-1
j_call: TRBJ1-1
d_call: TRBD1
clone_size: NA
cdr3_nt: TGCGCCAGCAGCTTGCGACAGGGAAACACTGAAGCTTTCTTT
cdr3_aa: CASSLRQGNTEAFF

cdr3_length: 16
v_call: TRBV15
j_call: TRBJ2-2
d_call: NA
clone_size: NA
cdr3_nt: TGTGCCACCAGCCCCCGAGGGGGGTGGGCCACCGGGGAGCTGTTTTTT
cdr3_aa: CATSPRGGWATGELFF

cdr3_length: 13
v_call: TRBV30
j_call: TRBJ2-5
d_call: NA
clone_size: NA
cdr3_nt: TGTGCCTGGAGTGTAGGACTCCAAGAGACCCAGTACTTC
cdr3_aa: CAWSVGLQETQYF

cdr3_length: 14
v_call: TRBV7-3
j_call: TRBJ2-2
d_call: NA
clone_size: NA
cdr3_nt: TGTGCCAGCAGCTTAGACGGGGGCGCCGGGGAGCTGTTTTTT
cdr3_aa: CASSLDGGAGELFF

cdr3_length: 13
v_call: TRBV5-1
j_call: TRBJ1-2
d_call: TRBD1
clone_size: NA
cdr3_nt: TGCGCCAGCAGCTTCAGGGGGCTGAATGGCTACACCTTC
cdr3_aa: CASSFRGLNGYTF

cdr3_length: 14
v_call: TRBV25-1
j_call: TRBJ2-3
d_call: TRBD1
clone_size: NA
cdr3_nt: TGTGCCAGCAGTGAATTTCAGGGGGCAGATACGCAGTATTTT
cdr3_aa: CASSEFQGADTQYF

cdr3_length: 15
v_call: TRBV4-1
j_call: TRBJ2-7
d_call: NA
clone_size: NA
cdr3_nt: TGCGCCAGCAGCCAAGTAGGGGAAAACAGCCACGAGCAGTACTTC
cdr3_aa: CASSQVGENSHEQYF

cdr3_length: 12
v_call: TRBV7-2
j_call: TRBJ2-3
d_call: NA
clone_size: NA
cdr3_nt: TGTGCCAGCAGCCCGGGCGCGGGTACGCAGTATTTT
cdr3_aa: CASSPGAGTQYF

cdr3_length: 16
v_call: TRBV7-2
j_call: TRBJ2-2
d_call: TRBD2
clone_size: NA
cdr3_nt: TGTGCCAGCAGCTTAGGCGGTAGCGGGGGTGGCGGGGAGCTGTTTTTT
cdr3_aa: CASSLGGSGGGGELFF

cdr3_length: 14
v_call: TRBV6-6
j_call: TRBJ2-2
d_call: TRBD1
clone_size: NA
cdr3_nt: TGTGCCAGCAGTTTACAGGGGGGCACCGGGGAGCTGTTTTTT
cdr3_aa: CASSLQGGTGELFF

cdr3_length: 14
v_call: TRBV5-1
j_call: TRBJ1-6
d_call: TRBD1
clone_size: NA
cdr3_nt: TGCGCCAGCAGACCGGGACAGGGGGATTCACCCCTCCACTTT
cdr3_aa: CASRPGQGDSPLHF

cdr3_length: 16
v_call: TRBV4-3
j_call: TRBJ2-3
d_call: TRBD2
clone_size: NA
cdr3_nt: TGCGCCAGCAGCTGGGGACTAGCGGGAAACACAGATACGCAGTATTTT
cdr3_aa: CASSWGLAGNTDTQYF

cdr3_length: 15
v_call: TRBV4-1
j_call: TRBJ1-1
d_call: NA
clone_size: NA
cdr3_nt: TGCGCCAGCAGCCAAGATTCAGGCATGAACACTGAAGCTTTCTTT
cdr3_aa: CASSQDSGMNTEAFF

cdr3_length: 16
v_call: TRBV15
j_call: TRBJ1-1
d_call: TRBD1
clone_size: once
cdr3_nt: TGTGCCACCAGCAGAGGACAGGGAGGGTTGAACACTGAAGCTTTCTTT
cdr3_aa: CATSRGQGGLNTEAFF

cdr3_length: 15
v_call: TRBV4-1
j_call: TRBJ2-7
d_call: TRBD2
clone_size: NA
cdr3_nt: TGCGCCAGCAGCCCCTGGACTAGCGGGTCCTACGAGCAGTACTTC
cdr3_aa: CASSPWTSGSYEQYF

cdr3_length: 13
v_call: TRBV19
j_call: TRBJ2-2
d_call: NA
clone_size: once
cdr3_nt: TGTGCCAGTAGTATGAGGGGCACCGGGGAGCTGTTTTTT
cdr3_aa: CASSMRGTGELFF

cdr3_length: 16
v_call: TRBV6-4
j_call: TRBJ2-2
d_call: NA
clone_size: NA
cdr3_nt: TGTGCCAGCAGTGTTCATTGGCCGGCGAACACCGGGGAGCTGTTTTTT
cdr3_aa: CASSVHWPANTGELFF

cdr3_length: 14
v_call: TRBV2
j_call: TRBJ1-1
d_call: NA
clone_size: NA
cdr3_nt: TGTGCCAGCAGTGAAGCGATGGCAGGGGCTGAAGCTTTCTTT
cdr3_aa: CASSEAMAGAEAFF

cdr3_length: 15
v_call: TRBV5-1
j_call: TRBJ2-3
d_call: NA
clone_size: NA
cdr3_nt: TGCGCCAGCACCGCCCCGGAGCGTGTCACAGATACGCAGTATTTT
cdr3_aa: CASTAPERVTDTQYF

cdr3_length: 15
v_call: TRBV14
j_call: TRBJ1-1
d_call: NA
clone_size: NA
cdr3_nt: TGTGCCAGCAGCCAAATGACTAAGAAGGAAAGAGGAGCTTTCTTT
cdr3_aa: CASSQMTKKERGAFF

cdr3_length: 15
v_call: TRBV5-5
j_call: TRBJ2-4
d_call: TRBD2
clone_size: once
cdr3_nt: TGTGCCAGCAGCTTATTACTAGCGGGGAGGAACATTCAGTACTTC
cdr3_aa: CASSLLLAGRNIQYF

cdr3_length: 15
v_call: TRBV27
j_call: TRBJ2-7
d_call: TRBD2
clone_size: NA
cdr3_nt: TGTGCCAGCAGTGGGGGTAGCGGGAGGATTTACGAGCAGTACTTC
cdr3_aa: CASSGGSGRIYEQYF

cdr3_length: 15
v_call: TRBV15
j_call: TRBJ1-5
d_call: NA
clone_size: NA
cdr3_nt: TGTGCCACCAGCAGAGGGGGGGCTAGCAATCAGCCCCAGCATTTT
cdr3_aa: CATSRGGASNQPQHF

cdr3_length: 15
v_call: TRBV5-4
j_call: TRBJ2-7
d_call: NA
clone_size: NA
cdr3_nt: TGTGCCAGCAGCTTCACGACGGGGACTCCCTACGAGCAGTACTTC
cdr3_aa: CASSFTTGTPYEQYF

cdr3_length: 12
v_call: TRBV7-7
j_call: TRBJ1-4
d_call: NA
clone_size: NA
cdr3_nt: TGTGCTAGCAGCGTACTTAGTGAAAAACTGTTTTTT
cdr3_aa: CASSVLSEKLFF

cdr3_length: 15
v_call: TRBV28
j_call: TRBJ1-4
d_call: TRBD1
clone_size: NA
cdr3_nt: TGTGCCAGCAGTTTCCGGACAGGGATTAATGAAAAACTGTTTTTT
cdr3_aa: CASSFRTGINEKLFF

cdr3_length: 14
v_call: TRBV4-1
j_call: TRBJ2-7
d_call: NA
clone_size: NA
cdr3_nt: TGCGCCAGCAGCGGTAGCAGGCGGAGGGGGGAGCAGTACTTC
cdr3_aa: CASSGSRRRGEQYF

cdr3_length: 13
v_call: TRBV10-1
j_call: TRBJ2-3
d_call: NA
clone_size: NA
cdr3_nt: TGCGCCAGCAGTGAGTCGCTCGGAGATACGCAGTATTTT
cdr3_aa: CASSESLGDTQYF

cdr3_length: 11
v_call: TRBV28
j_call: TRBJ2-3
d_call: NA
clone_size: NA
cdr3_nt: TGTGCCAGCAGTTTATGGGATACGCAGTATTTT
cdr3_aa: CASSLWDTQYF

cdr3_length: 13
v_call: TRBV6-1
j_call: TRBJ1-2
d_call: TRBD1
clone_size: NA
cdr3_nt: TGTGCCAGCAGTGAAGGGACAGGGGATGGCTACACCTTC
cdr3_aa: CASSEGTGDGYTF

cdr3_length: 13
v_call: TRBV5-1
j_call: TRBJ2-1
d_call: TRBD2
clone_size: NA
cdr3_nt: TGCGCCAGCAGCTACTGGCGGGAGGACGAGCAGTTCTTC
cdr3_aa: CASSYWREDEQFF

cdr3_length: 13
v_call: TRBV6-1
j_call: TRBJ2-7
d_call: NA
clone_size: NA
cdr3_nt: TGTGCCAGCAGTGTGAGTACACCCTACGAGCAGTACTTC
cdr3_aa: CASSVSTPYEQYF

cdr3_length: 14
v_call: TRBV7-2
j_call: TRBJ2-3
d_call: NA
clone_size: NA
cdr3_nt: TGTGCCAGCAGCCTTGACAGTAGCACAGATACGCAGTATTTT
cdr3_aa: CASSLDSSTDTQYF

cdr3_length: 13
v_call: TRBV5-1
j_call: TRBJ1-2
d_call: TRBD1
clone_size: NA
cdr3_nt: TGCGCCAGCAGCGGGGACAGTCGCTATGGCTACACCTTC
cdr3_aa: CASSGDSRYGYTF

cdr3_length: 16
v_call: TRBV27
j_call: TRBJ2-1
d_call: NA
clone_size: NA
cdr3_nt: TGTGCCAGCAGTTTATCGATTCCAAGCTCCTACAATGAGCAGTTCTTC
cdr3_aa: CASSLSIPSSYNEQFF

cdr3_length: 16
v_call: TRBV28
j_call: TRBJ2-3
d_call: TRBD1
clone_size: NA
cdr3_nt: TGTGCCAGCAGTCCAACGGGACAGGGGCGGGCAGATACGCAGTATTTT
cdr3_aa: CASSPTGQGRADTQYF

cdr3_length: 18
v_call: TRBV4-3
j_call: TRBJ1-2
d_call: NA
clone_size: NA
cdr3_nt: TGCGCCAGCAGCCAAGAATGGTGGGCCGCCTGGTCCAACTATGGCTACACCTTC
cdr3_aa: CASSQEWWAAWSNYGYTF

cdr3_length: 14
v_call: TRBV5-1
j_call: TRBJ2-3
d_call: NA
clone_size: NA
cdr3_nt: TGCGCCAGCAGCTTGGGCCAGAGTGCAGATACGCAGTATTTT
cdr3_aa: CASSLGQSADTQYF

cdr3_length: 12
v_call: TRBV6-1
j_call: TRBJ2-2
d_call: NA
clone_size: NA
cdr3_nt: TGTGCCAGCAGGGCCACCACCGGGGAGCTGTTTTTT
cdr3_aa: CASRATTGELFF

cdr3_length: 15
v_call: TRBV30
j_call: TRBJ1-5
d_call: TRBD1
clone_size: NA
cdr3_nt: TGTGCCTGGAGTCTCCGGGACAGGGGGAATCAGCCCCAGCATTTT
cdr3_aa: CAWSLRDRGNQPQHF

cdr3_length: 15
v_call: TRBV4-1
j_call: TRBJ2-4
d_call: TRBD1
clone_size: NA
cdr3_nt: TGCGCCAGCAGCCAAGAAGGACAGGGCAAAAACATTCAGTACTTC
cdr3_aa: CASSQEGQGKNIQYF

cdr3_length: 15
v_call: TRBV21-1
j_call: TRBJ2-5
d_call: NA
clone_size: NA
cdr3_nt: TGTGCCAGCAGCAAAGGGGACAGGGGGCAAGAGACCCAGTACTTC
cdr3_aa: CASSKGDRGQETQYF

cdr3_length: 15
v_call: TRBV5-1
j_call: TRBJ2-7
d_call: NA
clone_size: NA
cdr3_nt: TGCGCCAGCAGCCTGGGTGGGCTTATAAAGGACGAGCAGTACTTC
cdr3_aa: CASSLGGLIKDEQYF

cdr3_length: 17
v_call: TRBV6-1
j_call: TRBJ2-3
d_call: TRBD2
clone_size: NA
cdr3_nt: TGTGCCAGCAGTGAGACCTCTAGCGGCCGAAGCACAGATACGCAGTATTTT
cdr3_aa: CASSETSSGRSTDTQYF

cdr3_length: 14
v_call: TRBV4-3
j_call: TRBJ1-5
d_call: NA
clone_size: NA
cdr3_nt: TGCGCCAGCAGCCAAGGAATCCGAGTTCAGCCCCAGCATTTT
cdr3_aa: CASSQGIRVQPQHF

cdr3_length: 11
v_call: TRBV9
j_call: TRBJ2-3
d_call: TRBD1
clone_size: NA
cdr3_nt: TGTGCCAGCAGCGGGACAGGGGCGCAGTATTTT
cdr3_aa: CASSGTGAQYF

cdr3_length: 18
v_call: TRBV4-3
j_call: TRBJ2-5
d_call: NA
clone_size: once
cdr3_nt: TGCGCCAGCAGCCCCGGGGTAGCCTCAGGTGGTCCCCAAGAGACCCAGTACTTC
cdr3_aa: CASSPGVASGGPQETQYF

cdr3_length: 8
v_call: TRBV30
j_call: TRBJ1-2
d_call: NA
clone_size: NA
cdr3_nt: TGTGCCTTCCAAGGCTACACCTTC
cdr3_aa: CAFQGYTF